Presented here are 6 T cell receptor beta chains from one specimen sequenced in a study of cytomegalovirus exposure and HLA in healthy donors. Assay used: immunoSEQ multiplex PCR; TCRdb lists only in-frame clones, some missing. This sample has approximately 180,000 clones, with around nine tenths found just once. Sample: PBMCs. The receptors derive from a man aged 18-30 years in good health and CMV-seropositive.

J is TRBJ2-5 and V is TRBV27, with a possible D match to TRBD2 (5 bases). The CDR3 length is 15 residues. Per the germline V gene, CDR1 is MNHEY and CDR2 is SMNVEV (reference sequence). V was clipped by 8 bases and J by 7 bases, with 23 bases between them. The chain's CDR3 is CASSETRKPPGTQYF. The DNA of the CDR3 is TGTGCCAGCTCCGAAACTAGGAAGCCCCCCGGGACCCAGTACTTC.

The V gene is TRBV20-1, the J gene TRBJ2-1; D unclear. Germline CDR1 and CDR2: DFQATT and SNEGSKA (reference sequence). Trimming took 6 bases from V and 16 from J, leaving 16 bases between them. The CDR3 runs to 10 residues. CDR3 sequence: CSARNYGYFF. The CDR3 DNA follows: TGCAGTGCCCGAAACTATGGCTATTTCTTC.

The chain recombines TRBV5-1 with TRBJ2-1, with 11 bases aligning to TRBD1. The CDR3 runs to 15 residues. The V segment lost 4 bases and the J segment 7 bases; nucleotides outside the gene matches: 7. Per germline, CDR1 SGHRS and CDR2 YFSETQ. CDR3 nucleotide sequence: TGCGCCAGCAGCGCCCGGACAGGGGGCAAGAATGAGCAGTTCTTC. Translating gives CASSARTGGKNEQFF.

This chain joins TRBV7-2 and TRBJ1-2; D may be TRBD1 (6 bases). The CDR3 totals 14 residues. Germline V CDR1 and CDR2: SGHTA, FQGNSA. Trimming shortened V by 5 bases and J by 5 bases, and 15 bases separated the two germline ends. The CDR3 is CASSLFADSYGYTF. For the CDR3, the DNA is TGTGCCAGCAGCCTATTTGCGGACAGTTATGGCTACACCTTC.

J is TRBJ2-7 and V is TRBV23-1; TRBD1 matches 7 bases. TRBV23-1 is identified as an open reading frame with a role that is uncertain. CDR3 size: 12 residues. V trimming: 8 bases; J trimming: 6 bases; junction bases outside the gene matches: 7. CDR3 nucleotides: TGCGCCAGCTTTCGGACAGGCTGCGAGCAGTACTTC. This codes for CASFRTGCEQYF.

The rearrangement links TRBV4-1 to TRBJ2-1, with 8 bases matching TRBD2. The CDR3 has 14 residues. Germline CDR1 MGHRA, CDR2 YSYEKL. The V gene end was trimmed by 4 bases and the J gene end by 5 bases; junction bases not matched to a gene: 4. CDR3 amino acids: CASSPRGGDNEQFF. CDR3 nucleotides: TGCGCCAGCAGCCCCCGGGGGGGGGACAATGAGCAGTTCTTC.